The rows below give T cell receptor beta chains drawn from one sample of a study of CDR3 diversity in severe acne. A single record per CDR3 protein comes from TCRdb applying MiXCR to the PCR reads. The profile shows 79,000 or so distinct CDR3 sequences, 49% of them singletons. The sequencing sample was made of blood. Source of these receptors: a male donor with severe acne vulgaris. Each CDR3 is given with its conserved first and last residue. Each record gives: clone size, J gene, V gene, D gene, CDR3 DNA, CDR3 protein. D genes are given only for firm matches. Size is stated for part of the rows, as once, few or many counts, or as a class when the clone is expanded.

.,TRBJ2-6,TRBV29-1,.,TGCAGCGTTGAAGAGATCGGCCCAGGCTGGGCCAACGTCCTGACTTTC,CSVEEIGPGWANVLTF
.,TRBJ1-4,TRBV25-1,TRBD1,TGTGCCAGCAGTGAATATCTCCCTGAGACAGGGGGTGAAAAACTGTTTTTT,CASSEYLPETGGEKLFF
many,TRBJ1-4,TRBV12-3/TRBV12-4,.,TGTGCCAGCAGTTTCGACAGTATGTATGAAAAACTGTTTTTT,CASSFDSMYEKLFF
.,TRBJ2-1,TRBV7-9,.,TGTGCCAGCAGCTTAAGGGGTCCTGGGGATGAGCAGTTCTTC,CASSLRGPGDEQFF
.,TRBJ1-2,TRBV9,.,TGTGCCAGCAGCGTAGACCGAACAAACTATGGCTACACCTTC,CASSVDRTNYGYTF
many,TRBJ1-1,TRBV29-1,.,TGCAGCGTTGAAGAAAGGGAGAACACTGAAGCTTTCTTT,CSVEERENTEAFF
.,TRBJ2-7,TRBV10-3,.,TGTGCCATCAGGGAGGGACCGGAGCAGTACTTC,CAIREGPEQYF
.,TRBJ1-1,TRBV29-1,.,TGCAGCCTTTGGCAGGGGACTGAAGCTTTCTTT,CSLWQGTEAFF
.,TRBJ2-2,TRBV6-2/TRBV6-3,TRBD2,TGTGCCAGCACTGCGGGAGAGGGTGAGGTCGGGGAGCTGTTTTTT,CASTAGEGEVGELFF
.,TRBJ2-6,TRBV7-6,.,.,CASSLDRGDQPQHFGDGANVLTF
.,TRBJ2-1,TRBV24-1,.,TGTGCCACCAGTGATTTGGAGGAGCAAGAGACCCAGTTCTTC,CATSDLEEQETQFF
many,TRBJ2-5,TRBV19,.,TGTGCCAGTAGTATAGGGGGGTTAGAAGAGACCCAGTACTTC,CASSIGGLEETQYF
.,TRBJ2-5,TRBV7-3,.,TGCGCCAGCAGCCAAGATGGCCAGTACTTC,CASSQDGQYF
.,TRBJ2-3,TRBV29-1,TRBD1,TGCAGCGTTGGGGGGACAGGGGGCGTAGATACGCAGTATTTT,CSVGGTGGVDTQYF
medium-sized,TRBJ2-7,TRBV7-3,.,TGTGCCAGCAGCTTGGGGGTCACCTACGAGCAGTACTTC,CASSLGVTYEQYF
few,TRBJ1-3,TRBV6-5,.,TGTGCCAGCAGTTACGAGGCAGGGGTCGGAAACACCATATATTTT,CASSYEAGVGNTIYF
many,TRBJ1-2,TRBV7-2,.,TGTGCCAGCAGCTATACCCAGCTAGACAGTGGCTACACCTTC,CASSYTQLDSGYTF
.,TRBJ1-5,TRBV4-2,.,TGTGCCAGCAGCCAAGATGTGGGGCAGCCCCAGCGTTTT,CASSQDVGQPQRF
many,TRBJ2-7,TRBV28,.,TGTGCCAGCAGTCCCCCAGAACAGGGTACGGGACTATTCCGTACCCCCTCCTACGAGCAGTACTTC,CASSPPEQGTGLFRTPSYEQYF
many,TRBJ1-2,TRBV18,.,TGTGCCAGCTCACCACAAACGGCGGGCAGCGGTGATGGCTACACCTTC,CASSPQTAGSGDGYTF
.,TRBJ1-1,TRBV24-1,.,TGTGCCACCAGTGACTCCGGACAGAACACTGAAGCTTTCTTT,CATSDSGQNTEAFF
many,TRBJ2-7,TRBV6-6,TRBD1,TGTGCCAGCAGGTCTACAGGGGCCCTGTACGAGCAGTACTTC,CASRSTGALYEQYF
.,TRBJ2-1,TRBV5-1,TRBD2,TGCGCCAGCAGCTTAGGGACTAGCGGGAGTGGCAGTGAGCAGTTCTTC,CASSLGTSGSGSEQFF
.,TRBJ2-7,TRBV7-9,TRBD2,TGTGCCAGCAGCTTGGGACTAGCGGGAGGGCCTTACGAGCAGTACTTC,CASSLGLAGGPYEQYF
.,TRBJ1-2,TRBV7-2,.,TGTGCCAGCAGCTTAGTGGCAGGAACTAACTATGGCTACACCTTC,CASSLVAGTNYGYTF
.,TRBJ2-7,TRBV29-1,TRBD2,TGCAGCGCAGAACTAGCGTCTAACTACGAGCAGTACTTC,CSAELASNYEQYF
.,TRBJ2-5,TRBV15,.,TGTGCCACCAGCAGAGGGCTAACCCAGTACTTC,CATSRGLTQYF
many,TRBJ2-1,TRBV7-6,TRBD1,TGTGCCAGCAGCGACAGGGGCTACAATGAGCAGTTCTTC,CASSDRGYNEQFF
few,TRBJ2-7,TRBV7-9,.,TGTGCCAGCAGCCTGTCAAAGACCTACGAGCAGTACTTC,CASSLSKTYEQYF
.,TRBJ2-7,TRBV11-3,TRBD1,TGTGCCAGCAGTCTCTCCGGGACAGGGACCTACGAGCAGTACTTC,CASSLSGTGTYEQYF
few,TRBJ1-2,TRBV19,TRBD1,TGTGCCAGTATCCCAAGGACAGGGGCGAACTATGGCTACACCTTC,CASIPRTGANYGYTF
.,TRBJ2-3,TRBV9,.,TGTGCCAGCCAGGGTAGGTATGAAGATACGCAGTATTTT,CASQGRYEDTQYF
many,TRBJ1-5,TRBV6-1,TRBD1,TGTGCCAGCAGGGCTAGGGACAGCGAGGCTACCGAGGGGCCCCAGCATTTT,CASRARDSEATEGPQHF
.,TRBJ2-5,TRBV28,TRBD1,TGTGCCAGCAGTTACCCCGGGACAGGGCTTCAGCCGGAGACCCAGTACTTC,CASSYPGTGLQPETQYF
few,TRBJ2-5,TRBV7-8,.,TGTGCGGGGCTCGGGGGCCGTGACCAAGAGACCCAGTACTTC,CAGLGGRDQETQYF
.,TRBJ2-3,TRBV27,TRBD2,TGTGCCAGCAGTTTAATTAGCGGGAGGGGGGCAGATACGCAGTATTTT,CASSLISGRGADTQYF
.,TRBJ1-2,TRBV13,TRBD1,TGTGCCAGCAGCTTAGGACGAACAGGGGCGCCTGGCTACACCTTC,CASSLGRTGAPGYTF
.,TRBJ2-7,TRBV9,TRBD2,TGTGCCAGCAGCGTCTCGGGAGGGCCGCGGTACGAGCAGTACTTC,CASSVSGGPRYEQYF
.,TRBJ2-7,TRBV7-9,.,TGTGCCAGCAGGGGGGGCAGGGCCTACGAGCAGTACTTC,CASRGGRAYEQYF
many,TRBJ2-1,TRBV12-3/TRBV12-4,TRBD1,TGTGCCATCGAGGGACAGGGTCTAAAGGAGCAGTTCTTC,CAIEGQGLKEQFF
many,TRBJ2-7,TRBV7-2,.,TGTGCCAGCAGCGAAAACCGCTGGCCAAACTCGTACGAGCAGTACTTC,CASSENRWPNSYEQYF